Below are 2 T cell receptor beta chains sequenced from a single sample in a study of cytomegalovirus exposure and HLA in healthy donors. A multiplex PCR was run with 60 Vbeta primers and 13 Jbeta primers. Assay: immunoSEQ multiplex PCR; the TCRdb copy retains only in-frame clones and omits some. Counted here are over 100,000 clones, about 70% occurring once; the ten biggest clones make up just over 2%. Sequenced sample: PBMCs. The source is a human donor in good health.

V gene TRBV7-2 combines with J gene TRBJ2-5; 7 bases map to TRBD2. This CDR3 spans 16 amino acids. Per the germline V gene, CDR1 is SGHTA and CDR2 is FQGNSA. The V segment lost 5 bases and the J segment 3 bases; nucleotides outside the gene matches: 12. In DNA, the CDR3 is TGTGCCAGCAGCCCAACTAGCGCACCGTTCGAAGAGACCCAGTACTTC. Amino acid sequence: CASSPTSAPFEETQYF. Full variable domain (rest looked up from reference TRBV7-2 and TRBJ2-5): GAGVSQSPSNKVTEKGKDVELRCDPISGHTALYWYRQSLGQGLEFLIYFQGNSAPDKSGLPSDRFSAERTGGSVSTLTIQRTQQEDSAVYLCASSPTSAPFEETQYFGPGTRLLVL.

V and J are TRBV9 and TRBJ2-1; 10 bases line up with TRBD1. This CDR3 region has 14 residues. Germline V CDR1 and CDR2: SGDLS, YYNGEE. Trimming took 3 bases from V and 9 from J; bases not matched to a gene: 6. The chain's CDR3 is CASSADRGLGEQFF. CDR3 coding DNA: TGTGCCAGCAGCGCGGACAGGGGGTTGGGTGAGCAGTTCTTC.